This T cell receptor beta chain was obtained from a study of T cell clones after liver transplantation. The overall study: A pre-transplant mixed lymphocyte reaction with TCRbeta sequencing defined graft-donor-reactive clones followed in post-transplant blood. Apart from three HCV-positive recipients, transplants were for non-autoimmune, non-viral reasons. Tolerance: complete withdrawal held at least one year, liver enzymes staying within twice normal. Samples came pre-transplant, pre-randomization before withdrawal, and post-randomization after withdrawal ended.

Clones were sequenced by immunoSEQ multiplex PCR, and TCRdb holds only the in-frame ones, with some missing. In the table there are about 15,000 clones, about 90% of which are singletons. Germline V CDR1 and CDR2: MNHEY, SVGAGI. This CDR3 region has 15 residues. V lost 6 bases to trimming and J lost 9 bases; unmatched junction nucleotides: 12. The chain couples TRBV6-5 to TRBJ2-1; 9 bases are a match to TRBD1. The sequence derives from a human donor who received a liver transplant. The sequenced sample was CD8+ T cells from blood, obtained before liver transplant. This CDR3 reads CASSRTGTGFGEQFF. The CDR3 DNA sequence: TGTGCCAGCAGCCGAACCGGGACAGGGTTCGGTGAGCAGTTCTTC.